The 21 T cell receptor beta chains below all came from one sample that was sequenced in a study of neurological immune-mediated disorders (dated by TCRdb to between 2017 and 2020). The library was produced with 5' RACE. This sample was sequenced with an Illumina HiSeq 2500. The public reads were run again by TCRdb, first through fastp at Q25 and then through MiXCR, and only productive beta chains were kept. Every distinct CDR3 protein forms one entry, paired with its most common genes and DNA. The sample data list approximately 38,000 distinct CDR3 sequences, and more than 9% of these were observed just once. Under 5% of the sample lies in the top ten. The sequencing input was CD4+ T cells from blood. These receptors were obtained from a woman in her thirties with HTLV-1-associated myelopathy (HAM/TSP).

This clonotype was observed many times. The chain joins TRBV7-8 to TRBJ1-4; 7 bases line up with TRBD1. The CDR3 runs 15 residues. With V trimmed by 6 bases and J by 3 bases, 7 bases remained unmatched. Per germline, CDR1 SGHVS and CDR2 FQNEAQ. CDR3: CASSPRDRSNEKLFF. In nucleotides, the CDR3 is TGTGCCAGCAGTCCACGGGACAGATCTAATGAAAAACTGTTTTTT.

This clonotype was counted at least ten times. The CDR3 region has the DNA TGCAGTGCTAGGGGCGGGGGACACGGCTTTGAGCAGTTCTTC. Its protein product is CSARGGGHGFEQFF. V is TRBV20-1 and J is TRBJ2-1; D might be TRBD2 (7 bases). Germline assignment: CDR1 DFQATT and CDR2 SNEGSKA (reference sequence). CDR3 length: 14 residues. V was trimmed by 3 bases and J by 9 bases, leaving 18 bases between them.

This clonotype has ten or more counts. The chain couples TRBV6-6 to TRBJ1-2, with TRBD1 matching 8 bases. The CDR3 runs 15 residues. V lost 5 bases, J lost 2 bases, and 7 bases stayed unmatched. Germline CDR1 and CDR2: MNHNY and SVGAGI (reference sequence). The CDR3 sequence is CASSERDRINYGYTF. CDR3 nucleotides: TGTGCCAGCAGTGAACGGGACAGGATAAACTATGGCTACACCTTC.

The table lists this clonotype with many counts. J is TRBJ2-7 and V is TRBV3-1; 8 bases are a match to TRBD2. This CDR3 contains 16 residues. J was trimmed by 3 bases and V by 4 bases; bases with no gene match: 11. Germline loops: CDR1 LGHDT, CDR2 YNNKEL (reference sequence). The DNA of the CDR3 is TGTGCCAGCAGCCCCCCTCGGGGGGGGCGTCTCTACGAGCAGTACTTC. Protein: CASSPPRGGRLYEQYF.

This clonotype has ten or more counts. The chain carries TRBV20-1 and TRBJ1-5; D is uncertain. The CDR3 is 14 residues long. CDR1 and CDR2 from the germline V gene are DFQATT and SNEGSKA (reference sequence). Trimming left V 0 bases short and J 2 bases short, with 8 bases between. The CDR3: CSARDRQGNQPQHF. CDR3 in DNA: TGCAGTGCTAGAGATAGGCAGGGCAATCAGCCCCAGCATTTT.

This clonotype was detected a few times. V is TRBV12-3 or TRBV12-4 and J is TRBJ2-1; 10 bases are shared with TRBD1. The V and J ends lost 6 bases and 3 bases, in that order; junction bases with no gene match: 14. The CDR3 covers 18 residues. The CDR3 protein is CASSLRPPGQGNYNEQFF. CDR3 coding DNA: TGTGCCAGCAGCCTGAGACCCCCGGGACAGGGGAACTACAATGAGCAGTTCTTC.

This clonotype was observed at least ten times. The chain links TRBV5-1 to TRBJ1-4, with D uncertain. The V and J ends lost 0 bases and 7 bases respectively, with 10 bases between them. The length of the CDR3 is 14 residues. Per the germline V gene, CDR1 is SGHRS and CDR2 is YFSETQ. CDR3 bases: TGCGCCAGCAGCTTGGGAAGGAGGAGTGAAAAACTGTTTTTT. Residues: CASSLGRRSEKLFF.

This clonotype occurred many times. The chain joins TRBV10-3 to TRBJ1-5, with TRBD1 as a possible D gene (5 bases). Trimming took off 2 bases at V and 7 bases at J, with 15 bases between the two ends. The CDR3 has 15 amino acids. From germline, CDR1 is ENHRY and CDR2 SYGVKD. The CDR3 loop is CAISEQQVDHQPQHF. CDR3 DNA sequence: TGTGCCATCAGTGAGCAACAGGTAGACCACCAGCCCCAGCATTTT.

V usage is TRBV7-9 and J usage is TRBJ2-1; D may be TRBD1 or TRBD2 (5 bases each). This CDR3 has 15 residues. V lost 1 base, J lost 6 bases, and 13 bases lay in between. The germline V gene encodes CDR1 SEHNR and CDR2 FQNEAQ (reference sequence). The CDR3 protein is CASSLVWGRGNEQFF. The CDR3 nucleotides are TGTGCCAGCAGCTTAGTTTGGGGGAGAGGCAATGAGCAGTTCTTC.

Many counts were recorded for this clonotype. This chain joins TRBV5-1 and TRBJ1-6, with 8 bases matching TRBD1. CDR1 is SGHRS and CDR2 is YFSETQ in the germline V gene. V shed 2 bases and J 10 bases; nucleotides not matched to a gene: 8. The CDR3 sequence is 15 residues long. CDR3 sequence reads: CASSFMDREDSPLHF. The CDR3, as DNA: TGCGCCAGCAGCTTCATGGACAGGGAAGACTCACCCCTCCACTTT.

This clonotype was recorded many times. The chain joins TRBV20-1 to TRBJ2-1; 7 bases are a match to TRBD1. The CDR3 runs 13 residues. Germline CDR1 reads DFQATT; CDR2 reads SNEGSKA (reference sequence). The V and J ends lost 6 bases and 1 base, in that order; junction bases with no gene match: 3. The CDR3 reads CSALQGSYNEQFF. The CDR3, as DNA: TGCAGTGCCCTACAGGGGTCCTACAATGAGCAGTTCTTC.

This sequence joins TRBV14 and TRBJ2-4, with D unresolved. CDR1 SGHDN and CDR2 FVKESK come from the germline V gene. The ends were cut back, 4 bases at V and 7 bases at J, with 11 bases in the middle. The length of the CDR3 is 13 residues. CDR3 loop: CASSPGPQNIQYF. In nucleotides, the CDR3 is TGTGCCAGCAGCCCTGGACCTCAGAACATTCAGTACTTC.

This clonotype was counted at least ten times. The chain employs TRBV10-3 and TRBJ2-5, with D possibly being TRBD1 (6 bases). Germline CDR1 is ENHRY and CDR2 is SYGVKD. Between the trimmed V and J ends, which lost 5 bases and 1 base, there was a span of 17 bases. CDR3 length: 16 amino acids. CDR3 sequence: CAISSTPTGLQETQYF. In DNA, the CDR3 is TGTGCCATCAGTTCAACCCCGACAGGCCTCCAAGAGACCCAGTACTTC.

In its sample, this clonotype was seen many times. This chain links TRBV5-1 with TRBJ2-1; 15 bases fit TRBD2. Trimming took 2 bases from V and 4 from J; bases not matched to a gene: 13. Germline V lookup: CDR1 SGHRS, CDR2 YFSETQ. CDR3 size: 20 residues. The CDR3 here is CASSLLPRGLAGGRYNEQFF. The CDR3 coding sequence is TGCGCCAGCAGCTTACTTCCCCGTGGACTAGCGGGGGGGCGGTACAATGAGCAGTTCTTC.

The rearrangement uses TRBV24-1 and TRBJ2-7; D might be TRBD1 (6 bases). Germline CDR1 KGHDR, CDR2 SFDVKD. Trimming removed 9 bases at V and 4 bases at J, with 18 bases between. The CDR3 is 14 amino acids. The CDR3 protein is CATDRILTEYEQYF. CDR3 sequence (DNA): TGTGCCACCGACAGGATCCTAACTGAATACGAGCAGTACTTC.

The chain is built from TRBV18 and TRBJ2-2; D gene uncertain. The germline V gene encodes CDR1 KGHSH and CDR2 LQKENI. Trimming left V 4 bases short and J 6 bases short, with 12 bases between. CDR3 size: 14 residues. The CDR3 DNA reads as TGTGCCAGCTCACAAGACTCCCAAGCCGGGGAGCTGTTTTTT. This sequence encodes CASSQDSQAGELFF.

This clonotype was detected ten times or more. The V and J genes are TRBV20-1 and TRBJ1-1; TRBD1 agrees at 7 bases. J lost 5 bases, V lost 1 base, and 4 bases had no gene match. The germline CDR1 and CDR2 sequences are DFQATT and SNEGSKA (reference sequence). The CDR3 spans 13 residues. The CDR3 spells CSARARGKTEAFF. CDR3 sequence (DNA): TGCAGTGCTAGAGCCAGGGGGAAAACTGAAGCTTTCTTT.

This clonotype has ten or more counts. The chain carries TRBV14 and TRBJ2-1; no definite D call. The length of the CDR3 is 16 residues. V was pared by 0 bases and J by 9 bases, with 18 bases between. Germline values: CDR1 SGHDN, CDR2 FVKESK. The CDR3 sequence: CASSQEDNRIHGEQFF. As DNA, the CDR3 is TGTGCCAGCAGCCAAGAAGACAATAGGATACATGGTGAGCAGTTCTTC.

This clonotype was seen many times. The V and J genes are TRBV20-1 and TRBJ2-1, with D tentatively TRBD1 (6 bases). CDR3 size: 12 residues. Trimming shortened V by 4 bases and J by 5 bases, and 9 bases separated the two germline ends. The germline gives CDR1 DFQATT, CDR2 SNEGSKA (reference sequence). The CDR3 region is CSANHRDNEQFF. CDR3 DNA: TGCAGTGCTAACCACAGGGACAATGAGCAGTTCTTC.

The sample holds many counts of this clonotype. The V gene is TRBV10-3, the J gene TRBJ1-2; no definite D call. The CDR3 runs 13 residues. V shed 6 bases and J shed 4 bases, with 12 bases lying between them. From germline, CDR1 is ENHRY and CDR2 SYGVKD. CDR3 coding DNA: TGTGCCATCAGCGCGGACTGGAGCTATGGCTACACCTTC. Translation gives CAISADWSYGYTF.

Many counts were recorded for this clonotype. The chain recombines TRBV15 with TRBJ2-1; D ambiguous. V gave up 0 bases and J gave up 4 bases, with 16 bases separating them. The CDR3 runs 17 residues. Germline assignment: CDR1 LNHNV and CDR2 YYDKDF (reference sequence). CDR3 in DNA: TGTGCCACCAGCAGAGATCGAAAGAGGAGTAAATACAATGAGCAGTTCTTC. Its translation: CATSRDRKRSKYNEQFF.